This T cell receptor beta chain is from a study of blood T cell repertoires in COVID-19. The CDR3 consists of 20 residues. J gave up 0 bases and V 1 base, and 11 bases lay outside the gene matches. Looked up from germline, CDR1 is SGHRS and CDR2 is YFSETQ. Libraries were prepared by immunoSEQ multiplex PCR; TCRdb keeps only in-frame clonotypes and omits some of them. In the table there are roughly 35,000 clones, 70% to 90% of which are singletons. The TCR originated in a man aged 60 to 69 with active COVID-19. V is TRBV5-1 and J is TRBJ2-1; 12 bases align to TRBD2. Sequencing used peripheral blood. The CDR3: CASSLLPLTSGSVSYNEQFF. The CDR3 nucleotides are TGCGCCAGCAGCTTGCTCCCCTTGACTAGCGGGAGTGTCTCCTACAATGAGCAGTTCTTC.